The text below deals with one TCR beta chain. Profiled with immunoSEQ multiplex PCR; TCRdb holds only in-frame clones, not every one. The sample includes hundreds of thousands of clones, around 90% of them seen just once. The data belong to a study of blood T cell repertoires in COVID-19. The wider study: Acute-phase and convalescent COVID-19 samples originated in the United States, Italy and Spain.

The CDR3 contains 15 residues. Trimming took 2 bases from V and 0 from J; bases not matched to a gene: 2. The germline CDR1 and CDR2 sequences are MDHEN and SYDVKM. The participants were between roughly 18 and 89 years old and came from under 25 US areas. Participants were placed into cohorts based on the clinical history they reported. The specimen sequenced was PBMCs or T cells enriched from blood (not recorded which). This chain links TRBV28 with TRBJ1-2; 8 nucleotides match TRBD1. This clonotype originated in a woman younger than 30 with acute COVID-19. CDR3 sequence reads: CASSLRGQANYGYTF. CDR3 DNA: TGTGCCAGCAGTTTAAGGGGACAGGCTAACTATGGCTACACCTTC.